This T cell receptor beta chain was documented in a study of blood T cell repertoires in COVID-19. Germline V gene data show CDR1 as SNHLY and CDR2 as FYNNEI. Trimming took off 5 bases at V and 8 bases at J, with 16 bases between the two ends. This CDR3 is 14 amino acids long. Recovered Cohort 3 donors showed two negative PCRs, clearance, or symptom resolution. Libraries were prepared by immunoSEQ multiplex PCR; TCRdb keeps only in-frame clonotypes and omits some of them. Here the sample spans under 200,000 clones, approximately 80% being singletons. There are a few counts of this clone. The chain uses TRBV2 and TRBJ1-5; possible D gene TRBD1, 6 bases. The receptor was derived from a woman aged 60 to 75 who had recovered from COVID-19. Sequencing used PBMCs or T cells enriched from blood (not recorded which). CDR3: CASSFYREGEPQHF. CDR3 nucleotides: TGTGCCAGCAGTTTTTACAGGGAGGGAGAGCCCCAGCATTTT.